These 10 T cell receptor beta chains were sequenced from one sample in a study of blood T cell repertoires in COVID-19. Sequencing was performed with immunoSEQ multiplex PCR; in TCRdb, only in-frame clones are kept and a portion is missing. This table holds more than 150,000 clones, roughly four fifths found once. Sequenced material: PBMCs or T cells enriched from blood (not recorded which). These receptors came from a man aged 35-49 years who had recovered from COVID-19.

The V gene is TRBV7-2, the J gene TRBJ2-7; D may be TRBD2 (6 bases). This CDR3 comprises 14 residues. The V gene lost 1 base and the J gene lost 4 bases, with 11 bases spanning the gap. Germline CDR1 SGHTA, CDR2 FQGNSA. CDR3 residues: CASSLGGLKYEQYF. CDR3 nucleotides: TGTGCCAGCAGCTTAGGTGGACTAAAGTACGAGCAGTACTTC.

The rearrangement links TRBV4-3 to TRBJ1-4; weak D call: TRBD1 (5 bases). This CDR3 has 16 amino acids. Germline CDR1 reads LGHNA; CDR2 reads YSLEER. With 3 bases removed from V and 5 bases from J, the gap between germline ends came to 16 bases. In DNA form, the CDR3 reads TGCGCCAGCAGCCACTACTCGACAGAATCAAATGAAAAACTGTTTTTT. Protein product: CASSHYSTESNEKLFF.

The rearrangement uses TRBV5-1 and TRBJ2-3; D is possibly TRBD1 (6 bases). The V end was cut by 6 bases, the J end by 3 bases, with 23 bases between. CDR1 is SGHRS, CDR2 YFSETQ, per germline. This CDR3 region has 17 residues. CDR3 loop: CASTPVPQGGGTDTQYF. DNA of the CDR3: TGCGCCAGCACGCCCGTACCACAAGGGGGTGGTACAGATACGCAGTATTTT.

The gene calls are TRBV6-2 or TRBV6-3 and TRBJ2-1, with 8 bases aligning to TRBD2. The CDR3 is made up of 17 amino acids. Trimming took 2 bases from V and 12 from J; bases not matched to a gene: 18. Germline lookup yields CDR1 MNHEY and CDR2 SVGEGT. The CDR3 here is CASSYPGLAEGFGVQFF. The CDR3 nucleotides are TGTGCCAGCAGTTACCCCGGACTAGCCGAGGGATTTGGTGTGCAGTTCTTC.

This chain uses TRBV27 with TRBJ2-7; 13 nucleotides align to TRBD2. The V segment lost 4 bases and the J segment 5 bases; nucleotides outside the gene matches: 5. In germline, CDR1 is MNHEY, CDR2 SMNVEV (reference sequence). The CDR3 totals 15 residues. The CDR3 loop is CASSSRTSGRNEQYF. CDR3 DNA: TGTGCCAGCAGTTCACGGACTAGCGGGAGAAACGAGCAGTACTTC.

The table lists this clone with a count of one. The chain carries TRBV7-9 and TRBJ2-1, with 8 bases that match TRBD1. V dropped 1 base and J dropped 0; count of bases not matched to a gene: 2. The CDR3 totals 16 residues. CDR1 SEHNR and CDR2 FQNEAQ come from the germline V gene (reference sequence). The CDR3 loop is CASSLDTGGSYNEQFF. As DNA, the CDR3 is TGTGCCAGCAGCTTAGATACAGGGGGCTCCTACAATGAGCAGTTCTTC. The entire variable domain, with the rest obtained from reference TRBV7-9 and TRBJ2-1, is as follows: DTGVSQNPRHKITKRGQNVTFRCDPISEHNRLYWYRQTLGQGPEFLTYFQNEAQLEKSRLLSDRFSAERPKGSFSTLEIQRTEQGDSAMYLCASSLDTGGSYNEQFFGPGTRLTVL.

The gene calls are TRBV7-2 and TRBJ2-5; TRBD2 aligns across 11 bases. The V gene's germline CDR1 is SGHTA and CDR2 FQGNSA. Losses at the gene ends were 5 bases for V and 2 bases for J; bases not matched to a gene: 13. There are 18 residues in the CDR3. The CDR3 sequence is CASSHGTSGRKVQETQYF. The CDR3 DNA reads TGTGCCAGCAGCCACGGTACTAGCGGGAGAAAGGTACAAGAGACCCAGTACTTC.

This sequence joins TRBV29-1 and TRBJ1-1; no firm D call. The CDR3 spans 13 residues. The germline gives CDR1 SQVTM, CDR2 ANQGSEA. V lost 2 bases and J lost 10, with 17 bases in between. CDR3 nucleotide sequence: TGCAGCGTTGAACACCTGGTTTCGTGGGCAGCTTTCTTT. Amino acid sequence: CSVEHLVSWAAFF.

V usage is TRBV5-1 and J usage is TRBJ2-7; TRBD2 matches 9 bases. Germline V lookup: CDR1 SGHRS, CDR2 YFSETQ. V trimming: 2 bases; J trimming: 5 bases; junction bases outside the gene matches: 11. The CDR3 covers 16 residues. CDR3 sequence reads: CASSLGSGSAFDEQYF. The CDR3 nucleotides are TGCGCCAGCAGCTTAGGTAGCGGGAGCGCTTTTGACGAGCAGTACTTC.

The chain couples TRBV6-4 to TRBJ1-5; D is perhaps TRBD1 (6 bases). The V end lost 10 bases, the J end lost 5 bases, and 27 bases lay between the germline ends. The germline V gene has CDR1 MRHNA and CDR2 SNTAGT. This CDR3 is 17 amino acids long. CDR3 nucleotides: TGTGCCACCACCCTAAAAGCAACCGGGACACTTTATCAGCCCCAGCATTTT. It is translated as CATTLKATGTLYQPQHF.